Each of the 15 T cell receptor beta chains below was sequenced from the same sample in a study of shared clonotypes between healthy human individuals. Profiling relied on immunoSEQ multiplex PCR, and the TCRdb table lists in-frame clones only, not all of them. The sample holds more than 2 million clones; roughly 94% are singletons and the top ten take roughly 0.13%. The sequencing sample was made of naive CD4+ T cells sorted from blood. Subset: CD45RA+ positively selected. The receptors were sampled from a man aged 18-30 years in good health.

The V and J genes are TRBV19 and TRBJ2-3, with 12 bases fitting TRBD2. With V trimmed by 3 bases and J by 1 base, 8 bases remained unmatched. CDR3 size: 18 residues. The germline gives CDR1 LNHDA, CDR2 SQIVND (reference sequence). The DNA of the CDR3 is TGTGCCAGTAGTATCATGGCTAGCGGGGGGGCCGGCACAGATACGCAGTATTTT. It translates to CASSIMASGGAGTDTQYF.

This chain links TRBV5-1 with TRBJ1-4; TRBD1 might be the D (6 bases). The germline CDR1 and CDR2 sequences are SGHRS and YFSETQ. CDR3 length: 15 residues. Trimming took 5 bases from V and 5 from J, leaving 16 bases between them. The CDR3 loop is CASRRLQGGNEKLFF. The CDR3 coding sequence is TGCGCCAGCAGGCGATTACAGGGCGGCAATGAAAAACTGTTTTTT.

The V and J genes are TRBV5-4 and TRBJ2-1; no definite D call. This CDR3 comprises 14 residues. V dropped 0 bases and J dropped 6 bases, with 10 bases sitting between them. Germline CDR1 and CDR2: SGHNT and YYREEE (reference sequence). CDR3 bases: TGTGCCAGCAGCTTGGGTGGGCCGGTCAATGAGCAGTTCTTC. Protein sequence: CASSLGGPVNEQFF.

The chain links TRBV18 to TRBJ2-3; 10 bases line up with TRBD2. The ends lost 2 bases at V and 2 bases at J; junction bases unmatched: 10. The CDR3 has 18 amino acids. In germline, CDR1 is KGHSH, CDR2 LQKENI. CDR3 coding DNA: TGTGCCAGCTCACCAGTCGCCGGACTAGCGGAGCTCACAGATACGCAGTATTTT. This sequence encodes CASSPVAGLAELTDTQYF.

The rearrangement uses TRBV25-1 and TRBJ1-4; TRBD1 aligns across 7 bases. Trimming at V came to 5 bases and at J to 5 bases, leaving 8 bases not matched to a gene. The CDR3 runs to 15 residues. Germline values: CDR1 MGHDK, CDR2 SYGVNS. The CDR3: CASSIRDSGNEKLFF. CDR3 DNA sequence: TGTGCCAGCAGTATTCGGGACAGCGGGAATGAAAAACTGTTTTTT.

The count of this clone is one. This chain uses TRBV18 with TRBJ2-5, with D maybe TRBD2 (6 bases). The J call is doubtful: the DNA matches TRBJ2-7 better. The V gene's germline CDR1 is KGHSH and CDR2 LQKENI. This CDR3 is 15 amino acids long. As DNA, the CDR3 is TGTGCCAGCTCACCTCCGTCACTAGCTAAGTACGAGCAGTACTTC. It yields the protein CASSPPSLAKYEQYF.

CDR3 loop: CASSTRTGASNTGELFF. The CDR3 DNA reads TGTGCCAGCAGCACTCGGACAGGGGCCTCGAACACCGGGGAGCTGTTTTTT. The gene calls are TRBV9 and TRBJ2-2; 9 positions agree with TRBD1. Germline V CDR1 and CDR2: SGDLS, YYNGEE. V trimming: 4 bases; J trimming: 0 bases; junction bases outside the gene matches: 7. This CDR3 spans 17 amino acids.

In regard to this clone: The sample carries other DNA sequences with the same CDR3. V is TRBV5-4 and J is TRBJ1-2; no definite D call. V dropped 0 bases and J dropped 4 bases, with 7 bases sitting between them. The CDR3 spans 13 residues. From germline, CDR1 is SGHNT and CDR2 YYREEE (reference sequence). Here the CDR3 DNA reads TGTGCCAGCAGCTTGGGGGAGGGCTATGGCTACACCTTC. This codes for CASSLGEGYGYTF.

The genes are TRBV18 and TRBJ1-1, with TRBD1 matching over 7 bases. Germline CDR1 KGHSH, CDR2 LQKENI. Unmatched junction bases numbered 7, after V lost 5 bases and J lost 10 bases. The CDR3 is 12 residues long. CDR3 loop: CASSTNQGVAFF. In DNA, the CDR3 is TGTGCCAGCTCAACCAACCAGGGGGTAGCTTTCTTT.

The chain has TRBV20-1 and TRBJ2-3; the D is unclear. V lost 0 bases, J lost 11 bases, and 6 bases lay in between. The CDR3 loop spans 10 amino acids. CDR1 is DFQATT, CDR2 SNEGSKA, per germline (reference sequence). The CDR3 DNA follows: TGCAGTGCTAGAGAGGAGAAGCAGTATTTT. Its translation is CSAREEKQYF.

The chain recombines TRBV7-2 with TRBJ1-2, with 9 bases matching TRBD1. The CDR3 is 15 amino acids. In germline, CDR1 is SGHTA, CDR2 FQGNSA. V was clipped by 5 bases and J by 4 bases; unmatched bases: 8. CDR3 loop: CASSLTGTGIYGYTF. The CDR3 DNA sequence: TGTGCCAGCAGCCTAACCGGGACAGGGATCTATGGCTACACCTTC.

CDR3 DNA sequence: TGCGCCAGCAGCCAAGAGCGTACTGGGGCCAACGTCCTGACTTTC. Amino acid sequence: CASSQERTGANVLTF. This sequence joins TRBV4-3 and TRBJ2-6; no clear D. Trimming took off 0 bases at V and 2 bases at J, with 5 bases between the two ends. Germline loops: CDR1 LGHNA, CDR2 YSLEER. The CDR3 covers 15 residues.

The rearrangement links TRBV7-6 to TRBJ2-7, with 11 bases fitting TRBD1. Losses at the gene ends were 1 base for V and 2 bases for J; bases not matched to a gene: 1. Germline V gene lookup returns CDR1 SGHVS and CDR2 FNYEAQ. The CDR3 sequence is 15 residues long. CDR3 nucleotide sequence: TGTGCCAGCAGCTTAGTGGGACAGGGGGCCTACGAGCAGTACTTC. Translated, it gives CASSLVGQGAYEQYF.

The J gene is TRBJ2-5, the V gene TRBV2; 10 bases match TRBD2. V dropped 4 bases and J dropped 3; count of bases not matched to a gene: 8. Germline V gene lookup returns CDR1 SNHLY and CDR2 FYNNEI. This CDR3 has 16 residues. This CDR3 reads CASSVERGGTKETQYF. CDR3 bases: TGTGCCAGCAGTGTCGAGCGGGGGGGTACCAAAGAGACCCAGTACTTC.

Only one count was recorded for this clone. CDR3 amino acids: CASSVAPGQGQETQYF. The CDR3 region has the DNA TGTGCCAGCAGCGTAGCCCCAGGACAGGGACAAGAGACCCAGTACTTC. The chain combines TRBV9 with TRBJ2-5, with 8 positions matching TRBD1. J was trimmed by 2 bases and V by 0 bases; bases with no gene match: 6. This CDR3 is 16 amino acids long. Germline V gene lookup returns CDR1 SGDLS and CDR2 YYNGEE. Based on the CDR3 plus reference TRBV9 and TRBJ2-5, the full variable domain is DSGVTQTPKHLITATGQRVTLRCSPRSGDLSVYWYQQSLDQGLQFLIQYYNGEERAKGNILERFSAQQFPDLHSELNLSSLELGDSALYFCASSVAPGQGQETQYFGPGTRLLVL.